Reported below is one TCR beta chain. The antigen is unknown. These data belong to a study of blood T cells in healthy people across ages. Study-wide points: CMV infection status of these donors was not known.

Looked up from germline, CDR1 is MNHNY and CDR2 is SVGAGI (reference sequence). V was pared by 4 bases and J by 9 bases, with 19 bases between. The CDR3 is 15 amino acids. Then a second PCR, running roughly 7 to 11 cycles, was carried out with a sample-barcoded 5' primer and a J-beta primer mix. TCRdb itself ran the 5' RACE reads through MiXCR, one entry per CDR3 protein. The sample shows approximately 850,000 distinct CDR3 sequences, under 55% of them seen only once. This chain joins TRBV6-6 and TRBJ2-1; tentatively, D is TRBD1 (6 bases). The sequenced sample was blood. The receptor was isolated from a man aged 60 to 75 in good health. The CDR3 DNA sequence: TGTGCCAGCAGTTCAGCAACAGGGTTTAGCAGTGAGCAGTTCTTC. Its translation: CASSSATGFSSEQFF.